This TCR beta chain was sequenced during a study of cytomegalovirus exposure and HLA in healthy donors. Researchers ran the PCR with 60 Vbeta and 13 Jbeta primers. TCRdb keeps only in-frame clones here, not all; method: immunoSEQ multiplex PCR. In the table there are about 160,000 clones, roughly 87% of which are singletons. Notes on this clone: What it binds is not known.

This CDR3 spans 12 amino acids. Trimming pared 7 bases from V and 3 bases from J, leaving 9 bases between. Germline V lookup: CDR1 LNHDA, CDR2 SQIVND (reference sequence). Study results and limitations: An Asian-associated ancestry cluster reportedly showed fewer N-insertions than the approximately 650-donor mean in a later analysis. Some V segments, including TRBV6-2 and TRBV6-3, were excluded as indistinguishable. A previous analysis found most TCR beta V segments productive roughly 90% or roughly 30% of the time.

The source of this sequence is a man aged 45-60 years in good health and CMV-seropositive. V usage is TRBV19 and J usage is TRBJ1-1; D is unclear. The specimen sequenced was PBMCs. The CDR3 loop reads CASKTGYTEAFF. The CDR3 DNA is TGTGCCAGTAAGACGGGTTACACTGAAGCTTTCTTT.